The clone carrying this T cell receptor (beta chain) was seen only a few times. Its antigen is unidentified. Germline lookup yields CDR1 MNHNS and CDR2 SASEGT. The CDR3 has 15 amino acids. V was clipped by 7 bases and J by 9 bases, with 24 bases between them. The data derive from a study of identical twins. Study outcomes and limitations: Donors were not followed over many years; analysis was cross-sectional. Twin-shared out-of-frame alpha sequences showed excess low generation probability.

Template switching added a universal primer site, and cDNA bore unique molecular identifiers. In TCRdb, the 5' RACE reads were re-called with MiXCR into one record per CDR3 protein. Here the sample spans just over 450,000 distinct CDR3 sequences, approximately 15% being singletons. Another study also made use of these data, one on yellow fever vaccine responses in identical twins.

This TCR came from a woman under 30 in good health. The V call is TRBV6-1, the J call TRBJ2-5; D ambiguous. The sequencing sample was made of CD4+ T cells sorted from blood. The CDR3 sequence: CASTPGGTKRKAQYF. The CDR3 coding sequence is TGTGCCAGCACTCCGGGCGGAACTAAAAGGAAGGCCCAGTACTTC.